This paragraph covers one T cell receptor beta chain sequence. These data belong to a study of metastatic and nonmetastatic thyroid tumors. Study context: Where malignant and benign thyroid patients were concerned, repertoires were compared across blood and tumor or nodule tissue.

As originally analysed: Using the CDR3 differences seen across clinicopathological groups, the authors built a distant-metastasis classifier for papillary thyroid cancer, which was meant to discriminate distant-metastatic patients. With MiXCR, TCRdb reprocessed the PCR reads. The V and J calls and clone size are TCRdb's, not the authors'. The table lists 20,000 or so clones, around a third of them singletons. This CDR3 has 15 amino acids. V was pared by 4 bases and J by 1 base, with 8 bases of the junction left unmatched. Germline V lookup: CDR1 SGHRS, CDR2 YFSETQ. All patients were untreated before thyroid surgery.

Sequencing was done on a sample of adjacent normal tissue. The sequence derives from a female donor with papillary thyroid cancer or a benign thyroid nodule (not recorded which). Some clones in this sample may be carry-over from other donors' samples. The V gene is TRBV5-1, the J gene TRBJ2-7; 7 bases are a match to TRBD1. In DNA form, the CDR3 reads TGCGCCAGCAGCCCCCCGACAGGGAAGTCCTACGAGCAGTACTTC. It translates to CASSPPTGKSYEQYF.